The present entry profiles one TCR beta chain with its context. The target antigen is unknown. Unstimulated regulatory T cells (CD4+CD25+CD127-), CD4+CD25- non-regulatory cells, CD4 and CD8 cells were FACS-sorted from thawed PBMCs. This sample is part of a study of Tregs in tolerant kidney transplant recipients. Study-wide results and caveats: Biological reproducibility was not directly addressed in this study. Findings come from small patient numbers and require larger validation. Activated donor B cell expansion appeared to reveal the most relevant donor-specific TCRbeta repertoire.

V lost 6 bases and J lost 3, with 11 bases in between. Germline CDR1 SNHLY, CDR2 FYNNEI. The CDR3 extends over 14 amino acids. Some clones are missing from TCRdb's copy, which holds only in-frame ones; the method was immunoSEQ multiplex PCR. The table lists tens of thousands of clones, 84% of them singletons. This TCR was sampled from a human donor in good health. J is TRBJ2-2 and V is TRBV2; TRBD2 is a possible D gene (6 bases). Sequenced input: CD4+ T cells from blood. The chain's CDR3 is CASSGGDYTGELFF. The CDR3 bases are TGTGCCAGCAGCGGTGGGGACTACACCGGGGAGCTGTTTTTT.